This T cell receptor beta chain was profiled in a study of blood T cell repertoires in COVID-19. For the study at large: Both acute and convalescent COVID-19 samples were obtained from the United States, Italy and Spain. Sources were T cells, B-cell-depleted T cells, or PBMCs; the material itself was cDNA or gDNA.

Authors' methods: Quantification of nucleated cells was approximated via reference gene primer amplification. TCRdb keeps only in-frame clones here, not all; method: immunoSEQ multiplex PCR. The DNA was the basis for D and trimming; V, J and clone size are from that table. The table lists about 67,000 clones, over 80% of them singletons, with just over 40% in the top ten. The CDR3 runs to 16 residues. Germline V gives CDR1 SGHVS, CDR2 FNYEAQ. Trimming shortened V by 5 bases and J by 0 bases, and 14 bases separated the two germline ends. Sequencing was carried out using peripheral blood. The clonotype originates from a human donor in a cohort sampled during active COVID-19. The chain couples TRBV7-6 to TRBJ2-1; D might be TRBD2 (5 bases). CDR3 protein: CASSTQTGSSYNEQFF. The CDR3 nucleotides are TGTGCCAGCAGCACGCAAACTGGGAGCTCCTACAATGAGCAGTTCTTC. The full variable domain, its missing parts supplied by reference TRBV7-6 and TRBJ2-1, is GAGVSQSPRYKVTKRGQDVALRCDPISGHVSLYWYRQALGQGPEFLTYFNYEAQQDKSGLPNDRFSAERPEGSISTLTIQRTEQRDSAMYRCASSTQTGSSYNEQFFGPGTRLTVL.